This T cell receptor (beta chain) was observed in a study of blood T cell repertoires in COVID-19. Overall study context: The United States, Italy and Spain were the sources of the acute and convalescent COVID-19 samples. T cells, B-cell-depleted T cells, or PBMCs supplied cDNA or gDNA.

V was pared by 9 bases and J by 5 bases, with 10 bases between. CDR3 size: 12 residues. In germline, CDR1 is KGHDR, CDR2 SFDVKD. In the original workflow: Researchers report that nucleated cell counts were estimated from reference gene primer amplification. Assay: immunoSEQ multiplex PCR; the TCRdb copy retains only in-frame clones and omits some. V, J and clone size reflect that table, while D and trimming were determined from the DNA. The profile shows about 100,000 clones, about 85% of them singletons. The origin of this receptor is a man aged 50-59 years with active or convalescent COVID-19. The chain carries TRBV24-1 and TRBJ1-5, with D tentatively TRBD1 (6 bases). Sequenced: peripheral blood. This CDR3 reads CATGRGDQPQHF. CDR3 DNA sequence: TGTGCCACCGGCAGGGGTGATCAGCCCCAGCATTTT.